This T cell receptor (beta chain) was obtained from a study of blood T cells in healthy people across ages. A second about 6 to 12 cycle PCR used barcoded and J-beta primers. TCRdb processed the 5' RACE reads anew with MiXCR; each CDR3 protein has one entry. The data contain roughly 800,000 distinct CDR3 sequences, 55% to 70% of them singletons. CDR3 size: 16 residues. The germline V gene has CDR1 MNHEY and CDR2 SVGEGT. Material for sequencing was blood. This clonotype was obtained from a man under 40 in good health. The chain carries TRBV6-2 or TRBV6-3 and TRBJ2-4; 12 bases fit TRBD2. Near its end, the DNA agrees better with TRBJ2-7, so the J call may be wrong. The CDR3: CASSTRLAGDLYEQYF. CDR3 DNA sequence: TGTGCCAGCAGTACAAGACTAGCGGGAGATTTGTACGAGCAGTACTTC.